This T cell receptor (beta chain) is from a study of CXCR3-negative and CXCR3-positive naive CD8 T cells. The CDR3 sequence is 12 residues long. Germline V gene lookup returns CDR1 SGHVS and CDR2 FQNEAQ. Points from the study as a whole: Similarly elevated diversity marked both naive subsets, with memory CD8+ cells showing far lower diversity. From TRB CDR3 properties, TCR strength was inferred; surface CD5 did not differ between naive subsets. More hydrophobic TRB CDR3s occurred in CXCR3-positive than in CXCR3-negative naive cells.

Libraries were UMI-labeled 5' RACE TRB cDNA. From the 5' RACE reads, TCRdb lists one entry per CDR3 protein and no DNA. The sample table includes fewer than 140,000 distinct CDR3 sequences. Remarks on this clonotype: What it binds is not known.

The sequence was obtained from a human donor in good health. Some clones in this sample may be carry-over from other donors' samples. The chain carries TRBV7-8 and TRBJ1-1. What was sequenced was naive CXCR3+ CD8+ T cells from blood. Documented subset: CD45RO-CCR7+CD27+CD95- naive CD8+ T cells expressing CXCR3 (TNR3+). The CDR3 reads CASSFYRSEAFF.